This TCR beta chain is from a study of T cell responses to AZD1222 COVID-19 vaccine. The data were produced by immunoSEQ multiplex PCR, yet TCRdb's version contains in-frame clones alone and is incomplete. The table lists under 200,000 clones, just over 90% of them singletons. V lost 5 bases, J lost 4 bases, and 5 bases stayed unmatched. Germline V gene sequence: CDR1 KGHSH, CDR2 LQKENI. The CDR3 length is 16 residues. The chain recombines TRBV18 with TRBJ2-3; 14 bases map to TRBD2. This receptor was obtained from an adult in good health. The source was peripheral blood, collected on day 0 of AZD1222 vaccination. The CDR3 reads CASSATSGGAADTQYF. CDR3 nucleotides: TGTGCCAGCTCAGCGACTAGCGGGGGGGCCGCAGATACGCAGTATTTT.